This TCR beta chain was recorded in a study of molecular identifiers for immune sequencing clone quantification. The CDR3 contains 13 residues. Germline CDR1 and CDR2: SGDLS and YYNGEE. V lost 0 bases to trimming and J lost 1 base, with 3 bases between them. This clonotype has at least ten counts. A single record per CDR3 protein comes from TCRdb applying MiXCR to the PCR reads. This sample yields about 320,000 distinct CDR3 sequences, of which about a fifth are seen a single time; about 0.79% belongs to the top ten. The chain joins TRBV9 to TRBJ2-3; the D is unclear. The clonotype originates from a human donor in good health. Some libraries in this study had Jurkat cell RNA spiked in. Sequenced: naive CD8+ T cells from blood, with Jurkat cell RNA spiked in. Subset indicated: FACS-sorted CD8+CD4-CCR7+CD45RA+ naive T cells. Here the CDR3 reads CASSVGGTDTQYF. The CDR3, as DNA: TGTGCCAGCAGCGTAGGGGGCACAGATACGCAGTATTTT.